This TCR beta chain was identified in a study of blood T cells in healthy people across ages. Findings and caveats of the study: Changes seen in expanded clonotypes were possibly confounded by donor CMV status left unknown.

Sample-barcoded 5' priming and a J-beta primer mix drove a second PCR of about 6 to 12 cycles. Via MiXCR, TCRdb re-called the 5' RACE reads, giving one row per CDR3 protein. The sample lists about 1,500,000 distinct CDR3 sequences, 42% seen once, with 7% to 9.5% in the top ten. With regard to this clonotype: Its cognate antigen is unknown.

CDR1 is SGHTA, CDR2 FQGTGA, per germline. The CDR3 runs 14 residues. V was trimmed by 5 bases and J by 3 bases, leaving 13 bases between them. The donors, healthy Caucasians from Russia, were aged roughly 6 to 90. Specimen: blood. V usage is TRBV7-3 and J usage is TRBJ1-1; perhaps TRBD1 as D (5 bases). This clonotype was sampled from a woman aged 18-30 years in good health. CDR3: CASSRAGGYTEAFF. DNA for the CDR3: TGTGCCAGCAGCCGAGCTGGGGGTTACACTGAAGCTTTCTTT.